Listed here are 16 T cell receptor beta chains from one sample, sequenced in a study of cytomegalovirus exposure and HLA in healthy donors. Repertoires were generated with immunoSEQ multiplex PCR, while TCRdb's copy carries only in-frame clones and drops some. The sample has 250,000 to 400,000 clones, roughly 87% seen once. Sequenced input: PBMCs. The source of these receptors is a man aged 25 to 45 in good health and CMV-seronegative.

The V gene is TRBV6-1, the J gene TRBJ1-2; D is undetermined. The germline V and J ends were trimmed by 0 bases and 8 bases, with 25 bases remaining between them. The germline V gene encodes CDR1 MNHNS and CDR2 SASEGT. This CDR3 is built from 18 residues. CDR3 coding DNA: TGTGCCAGCAGTGAAGCGCATAGTTCCTCCAAATCGAGTTGGGGCTACACCTTC. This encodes CASSEAHSSSKSSWGYTF.

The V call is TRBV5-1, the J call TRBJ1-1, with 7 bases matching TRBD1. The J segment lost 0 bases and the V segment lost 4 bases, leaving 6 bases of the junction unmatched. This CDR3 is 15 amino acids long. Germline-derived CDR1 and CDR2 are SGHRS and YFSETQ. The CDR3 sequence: CASSLLTGLNTEAFF. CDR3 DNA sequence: TGCGCCAGCAGCCTACTGACAGGGTTGAACACTGAAGCTTTCTTT.

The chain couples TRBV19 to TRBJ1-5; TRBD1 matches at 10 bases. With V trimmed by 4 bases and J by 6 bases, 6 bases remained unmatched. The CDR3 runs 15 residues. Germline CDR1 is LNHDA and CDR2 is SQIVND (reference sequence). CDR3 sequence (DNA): TGTGCCAGTAGTAGAGGGACAGGGGAGGGTCAGCCCCAGCATTTT. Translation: CASSRGTGEGQPQHF.

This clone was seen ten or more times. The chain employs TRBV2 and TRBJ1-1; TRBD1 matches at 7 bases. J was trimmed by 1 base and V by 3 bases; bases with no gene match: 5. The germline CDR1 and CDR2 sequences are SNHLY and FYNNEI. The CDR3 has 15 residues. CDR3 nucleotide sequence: TGTGCCAGCAGTGAGTACAGGGGCGGGAACACTGAAGCTTTCTTT. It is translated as CASSEYRGGNTEAFF.

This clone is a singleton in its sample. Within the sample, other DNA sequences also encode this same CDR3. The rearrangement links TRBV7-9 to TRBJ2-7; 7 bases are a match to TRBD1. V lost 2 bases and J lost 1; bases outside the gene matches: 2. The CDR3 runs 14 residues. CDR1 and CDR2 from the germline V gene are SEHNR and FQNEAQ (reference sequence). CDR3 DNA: TGTGCCAGCAGCTTAAGGGACAGATCCTACGAGCAGTACTTC. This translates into CASSLRDRSYEQYF.

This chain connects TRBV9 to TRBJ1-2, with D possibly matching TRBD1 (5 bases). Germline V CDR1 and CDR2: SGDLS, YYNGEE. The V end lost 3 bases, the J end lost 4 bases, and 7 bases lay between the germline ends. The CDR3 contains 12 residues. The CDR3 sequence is CASSAGLYGYTF. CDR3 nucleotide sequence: TGTGCCAGCAGCGCGGGACTCTATGGCTACACCTTC.

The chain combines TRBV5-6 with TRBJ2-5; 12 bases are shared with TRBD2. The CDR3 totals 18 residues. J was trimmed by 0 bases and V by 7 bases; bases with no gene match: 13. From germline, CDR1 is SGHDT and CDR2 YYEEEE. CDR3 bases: TGTGCCAGCGCGAAGATCGGACTAGCGGGAACCAACCAAGAGACCCAGTACTTC. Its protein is CASAKIGLAGTNQETQYF.

Here the CDR3 reads CASSPPGQGEPEAFF. The CDR3 bases are TGTGCCAGCTCACCGCCGGGACAGGGGGAGCCTGAAGCTTTCTTT. The V call is TRBV18, the J call TRBJ1-1; TRBD1 matches 11 bases. This CDR3 comprises 15 residues. The trim removed 3 bases at V and 6 bases at J, leaving 6 bases unmatched. The germline CDR1 and CDR2 sequences are KGHSH and LQKENI.

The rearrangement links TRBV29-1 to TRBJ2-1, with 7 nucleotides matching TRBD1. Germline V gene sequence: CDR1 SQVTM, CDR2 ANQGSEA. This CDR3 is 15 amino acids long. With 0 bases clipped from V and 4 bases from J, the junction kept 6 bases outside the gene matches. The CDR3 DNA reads TGCAGCGTTGAAGATTTCGGACAGGTGTACAATGAGCAGTTCTTC. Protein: CSVEDFGQVYNEQFF.

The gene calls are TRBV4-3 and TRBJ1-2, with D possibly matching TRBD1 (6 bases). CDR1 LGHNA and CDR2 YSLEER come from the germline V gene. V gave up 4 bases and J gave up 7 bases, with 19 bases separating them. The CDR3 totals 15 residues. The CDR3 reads CASSPRTVLGGGYTF. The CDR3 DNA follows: TGCGCCAGCAGCCCCCGGACAGTTTTAGGGGGTGGCTACACCTTC.

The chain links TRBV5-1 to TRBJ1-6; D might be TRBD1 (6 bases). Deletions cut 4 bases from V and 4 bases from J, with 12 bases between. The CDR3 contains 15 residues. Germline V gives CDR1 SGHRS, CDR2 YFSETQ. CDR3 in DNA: TGCGCCAGCAGCCCTGAACAGGGTTATAATTCACCCCTCCACTTT. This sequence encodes CASSPEQGYNSPLHF.

The CDR3 loop is CASSLDSGFDQPQHF. In DNA form, the CDR3 reads TGTGCCAGCAGCTTAGATTCAGGGTTCGATCAGCCCCAGCATTTT. The V call is TRBV11-2, the J call TRBJ1-5, with D possibly TRBD1 on 5 matching bases. The V gene lost 0 bases and the J gene lost 5 bases, with 11 bases spanning the gap. The CDR3 totals 15 residues. The germline gives CDR1 SGHAT, CDR2 FQNNGV. The full variable domain, rest sourced from reference TRBV11-2 and TRBJ1-5, is EAGVAQSPRYKIIEKRQSVAFWCNPISGHATLYWYQQILGQGPKLLIQFQNNGVVDDSQLPKDRFSAERLKGVDSTLKIQPAKLEDSAVYLCASSLDSGFDQPQHFGDGTRLSIL.

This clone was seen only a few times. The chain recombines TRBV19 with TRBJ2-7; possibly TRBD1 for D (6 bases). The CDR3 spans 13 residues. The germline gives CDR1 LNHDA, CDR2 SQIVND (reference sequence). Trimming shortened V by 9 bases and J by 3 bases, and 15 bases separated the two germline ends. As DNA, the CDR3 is TGTGCCAGGCCGAGGGGGTCGGTCTACGAGCAGTACTTC. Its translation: CARPRGSVYEQYF.

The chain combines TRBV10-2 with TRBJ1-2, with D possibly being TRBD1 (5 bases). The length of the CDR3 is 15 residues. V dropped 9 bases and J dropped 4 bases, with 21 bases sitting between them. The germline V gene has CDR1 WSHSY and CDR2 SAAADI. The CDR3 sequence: CASSAGKSFGYGYTF. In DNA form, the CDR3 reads TGCGCCAGTTCAGCAGGGAAGTCGTTCGGCTATGGCTACACCTTC.

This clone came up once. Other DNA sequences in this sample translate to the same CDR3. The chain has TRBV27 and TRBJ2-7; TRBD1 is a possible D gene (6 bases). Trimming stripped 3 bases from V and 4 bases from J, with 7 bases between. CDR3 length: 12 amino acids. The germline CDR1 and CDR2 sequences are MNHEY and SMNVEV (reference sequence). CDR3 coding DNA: TGTGCCAGCAGTTTGAGGGGGTACGAGCAGTACTTC. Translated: CASSLRGYEQYF.

Here the CDR3 DNA reads TGTGCCAGCAGCTCACAGGGGAATGAGCAGTTCTTC. This sequence encodes CASSSQGNEQFF. This chain uses TRBV7-2 with TRBJ2-1; 7 bases agree with TRBD1. V shed 4 bases, J shed 7 bases, and the junction held 1 base outside the gene matches. Germline lookup yields CDR1 SGHTA and CDR2 FQGNSA. This CDR3 contains 12 residues.